These T cell receptor beta chains were read from a single sample in a study of molecular identifiers for immune sequencing clone quantification. TCRdb analysed the PCR reads with MiXCR anew, one entry per CDR3 protein. The profile covers about 65,000 distinct CDR3 sequences, with about 18% appearing a single time and around 1.5% taken by the ten largest. Sequencing used naive CD8+ T cells from blood, with Jurkat cell RNA spiked in. Source of these receptors: a human donor in good health. Some libraries in this study had Jurkat cell RNA spiked in. The CDR3 runs from the conserved cysteine through the conserved F or W. Each record gives: clone size, CDR3 length, J gene, V gene, D gene, CDR3 DNA, CDR3 protein. The D gene is left open where the match is weak. Size values are once, few and many counts, or a class for expanded clones, and some rows have none.

many | 17 | TRBJ2-3 | TRBV10-3 | - | TGTGCCATCAGTGAGTCGATTTCGGCAGCTAGCACAGATACGCAGTATTTT | CAISESISAASTDTQYF
- | 18 | TRBJ2-1 | TRBV5-1 | TRBD2 | TGCGCCAGCAGCTTGGAGTATCGGACTAGCGGGGTAGACAATGGGCAGTTCTTC | CASSLEYRTSGVDNGQFF
few | 13 | TRBJ2-5 | TRBV12-3/TRBV12-4 | - | TGTGCCAGCACCCTACAGCAGCAAGAGACCCAGTACTTC | CASTLQQQETQYF
many | 15 | TRBJ2-7 | TRBV7-9 | - | TGTGCCAGCAGCTTAGGGACCGGATTTATCTACGAGCAGTACTTC | CASSLGTGFIYEQYF
many | 16 | TRBJ1-5 | TRBV4-2 | - | TGTGCCAGCAGCCAAGGAGGCGCCAGGGACGATCAGCCCCAGCATTTT | CASSQGGARDDQPQHF
many | 16 | TRBJ2-5 | TRBV14 | TRBD2 | TGTGCCAGCAGCCTTACTCTAGCGGGAGCGGCGGAGACCCAGTACTTC | CASSLTLAGAAETQYF
many | 13 | TRBJ2-7 | TRBV5-5 | - | TGTGCCAGCAGCTTGCCGAGCGGCTACGAGCAGTACTTC | CASSLPSGYEQYF
many | 14 | TRBJ2-1 | TRBV12-3/TRBV12-4 | TRBD2 | TGTGCCAGCAGCAGTATCAATAGCGGGAAATCCCAAATCTTC | CASSSINSGKSQIF
many | 15 | TRBJ2-3 | TRBV5-1 | - | TGCGCCAGCAGCTACGGACTTGAAAGCACAGATACGCAGTATTTT | CASSYGLESTDTQYF
few | 14 | TRBJ2-1 | TRBV7-6 | - | TGTGCCAGCAGCTTAGCAGGCCCTCCTAATGAGCAGTTCTTC | CASSLAGPPNEQFF
many | 15 | TRBJ1-1 | TRBV3-1 | - | TGTGCCAGCAGCCAAGATCAGGGTTGGGGCACTGAAGCTTTCTTT | CASSQDQGWGTEAFF
many | 13 | TRBJ2-5 | TRBV27 | - | TGTGCCAGCAGTCTAGCGTACCAAGAGACCCAGTACTTC | CASSLAYQETQYF